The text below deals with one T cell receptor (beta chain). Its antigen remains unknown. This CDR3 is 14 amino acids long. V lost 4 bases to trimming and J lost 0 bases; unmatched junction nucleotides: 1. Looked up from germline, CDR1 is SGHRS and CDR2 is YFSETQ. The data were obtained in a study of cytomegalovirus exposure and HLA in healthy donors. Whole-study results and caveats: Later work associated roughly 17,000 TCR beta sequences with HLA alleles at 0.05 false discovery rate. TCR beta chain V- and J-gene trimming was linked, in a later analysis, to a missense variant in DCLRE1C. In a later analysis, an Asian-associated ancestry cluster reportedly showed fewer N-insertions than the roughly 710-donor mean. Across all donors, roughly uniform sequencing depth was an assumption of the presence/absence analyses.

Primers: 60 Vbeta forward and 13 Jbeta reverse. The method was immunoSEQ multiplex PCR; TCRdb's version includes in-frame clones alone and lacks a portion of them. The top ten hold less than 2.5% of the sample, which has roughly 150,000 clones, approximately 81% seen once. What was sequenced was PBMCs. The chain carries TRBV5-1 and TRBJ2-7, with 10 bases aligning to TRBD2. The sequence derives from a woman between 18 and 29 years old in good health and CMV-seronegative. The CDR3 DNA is TGCGCCAGCAGCCCTAGCGGGAGCTCCTACGAGCAGTACTTC. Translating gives CASSPSGSSYEQYF.